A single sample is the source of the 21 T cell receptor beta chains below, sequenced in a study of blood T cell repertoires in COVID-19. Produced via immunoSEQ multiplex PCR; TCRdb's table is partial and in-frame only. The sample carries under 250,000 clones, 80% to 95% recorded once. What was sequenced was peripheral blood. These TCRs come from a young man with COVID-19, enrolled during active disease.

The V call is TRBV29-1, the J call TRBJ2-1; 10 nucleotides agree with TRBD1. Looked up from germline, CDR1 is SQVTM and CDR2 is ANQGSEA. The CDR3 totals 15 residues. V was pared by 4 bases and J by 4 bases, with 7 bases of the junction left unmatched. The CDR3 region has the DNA TGCAGCGTTGTGGACCGGGACAGGGGTTACAATGAGCAGTTCTTC. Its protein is CSVVDRDRGYNEQFF.

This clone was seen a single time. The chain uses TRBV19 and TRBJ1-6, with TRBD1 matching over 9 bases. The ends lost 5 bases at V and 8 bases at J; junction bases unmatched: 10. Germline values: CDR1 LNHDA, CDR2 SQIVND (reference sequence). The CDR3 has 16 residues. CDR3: CASSPTGGSTDSPLHF. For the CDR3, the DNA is TGTGCCAGTAGTCCAACAGGGGGCTCGACGGATTCACCCCTCCACTTT. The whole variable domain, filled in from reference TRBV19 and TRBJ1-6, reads DGGITQSPKYLFRKEGQNVTLSCEQNLNHDAMYWYRQDPGQGLRLIYYSQIVNDFQKGDIAEGYSVSREKKESFPLTVTSAQKNPTAFYLCASSPTGGSTDSPLHFGNGTRLTVT.

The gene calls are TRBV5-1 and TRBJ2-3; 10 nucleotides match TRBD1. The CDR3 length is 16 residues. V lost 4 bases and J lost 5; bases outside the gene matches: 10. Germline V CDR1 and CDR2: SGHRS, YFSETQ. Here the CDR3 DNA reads TGCGCCAGCAGCCCCTTAGACAGGGGGCGAGGAGATACGCAGTATTTT. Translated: CASSPLDRGRGDTQYF.

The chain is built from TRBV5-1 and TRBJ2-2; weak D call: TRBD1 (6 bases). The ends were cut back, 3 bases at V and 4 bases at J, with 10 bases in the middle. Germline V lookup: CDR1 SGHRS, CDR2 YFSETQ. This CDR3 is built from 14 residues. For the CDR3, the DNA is TGCGCCAGCAGCTGGGACATTACCACCGGGGAGCTGTTTTTT. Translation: CASSWDITTGELFF.

The CDR3 reads CASSPLGTGEEQYF. CDR3 nucleotides: TGCGCCAGCAGCCCCCTTGGAACAGGCGAAGAGCAGTACTTC. The gene calls are TRBV4-1 and TRBJ2-7, with D possibly TRBD1 on 5 matching bases. Trimming pared 4 bases from V and 7 bases from J, leaving 17 bases between. The CDR3 loop spans 14 amino acids. Germline V gene data show CDR1 as MGHRA and CDR2 as YSYEKL.

The chain's CDR3 is CASSGRDRYSPLHF. Written as DNA, the CDR3 is TGCGCCAGCAGTGGCCGGGACAGGTATTCACCCCTCCACTTT. This chain joins TRBV10-2 and TRBJ1-6, with 8 positions matching TRBD1. Trimming took 4 bases from V and 8 from J; bases not matched to a gene: 4. This CDR3 has 14 amino acids. Germline CDR1 and CDR2: WSHSY and SAAADI.

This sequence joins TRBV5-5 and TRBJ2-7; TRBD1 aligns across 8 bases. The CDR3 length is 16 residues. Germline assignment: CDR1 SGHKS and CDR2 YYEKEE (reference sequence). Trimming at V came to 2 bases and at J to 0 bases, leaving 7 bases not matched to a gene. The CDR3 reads CASSLKTGVPSYEQYF. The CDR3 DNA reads TGTGCCAGCAGCTTAAAGACAGGGGTACCCTCCTACGAGCAGTACTTC.

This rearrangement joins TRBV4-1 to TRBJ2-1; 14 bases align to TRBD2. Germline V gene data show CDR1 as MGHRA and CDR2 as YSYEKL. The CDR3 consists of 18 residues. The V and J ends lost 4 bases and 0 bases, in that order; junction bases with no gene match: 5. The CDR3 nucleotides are TGCGCCAGCAGCCGCGGACTAGCGGGGGGCCGCTCCTACAATGAGCAGTTCTTC. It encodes CASSRGLAGGRSYNEQFF.

CDR3 nucleotides: TGTGCCAGCAGCTTGGTTGCGGGTACGGGGCAGCCCCAGCATTTT. Encoded protein: CASSLVAGTGQPQHF. The chain employs TRBV5-5 and TRBJ1-5, with D hard to call. The CDR3 contains 15 residues. The germline V and J ends were trimmed by 0 bases and 7 bases, with 14 bases remaining between them. In germline, CDR1 is SGHKS, CDR2 YYEKEE (reference sequence).

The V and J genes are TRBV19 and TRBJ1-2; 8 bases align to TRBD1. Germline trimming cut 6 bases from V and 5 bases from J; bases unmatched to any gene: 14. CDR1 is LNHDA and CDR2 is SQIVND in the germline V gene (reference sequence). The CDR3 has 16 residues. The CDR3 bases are TGTGCCAGTAGCACCTTCTCACGACAGGGGTGGTATGGCTACACCTTC. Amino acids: CASSTFSRQGWYGYTF.

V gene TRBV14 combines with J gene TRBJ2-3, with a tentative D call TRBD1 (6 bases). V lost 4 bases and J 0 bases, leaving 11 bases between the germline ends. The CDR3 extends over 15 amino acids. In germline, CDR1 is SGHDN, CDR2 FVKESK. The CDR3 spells CASSPRQDSTDTQYF. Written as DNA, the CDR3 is TGTGCCAGCAGCCCAAGACAGGATAGCACAGATACGCAGTATTTT.

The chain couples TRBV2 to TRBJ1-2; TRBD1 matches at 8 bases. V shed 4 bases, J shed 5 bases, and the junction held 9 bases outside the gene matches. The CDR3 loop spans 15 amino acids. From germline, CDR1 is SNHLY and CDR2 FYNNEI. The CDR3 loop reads CASSGTQGAYYGYTF. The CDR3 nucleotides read TGTGCCAGCAGTGGAACGCAGGGGGCATATTATGGCTACACCTTC.

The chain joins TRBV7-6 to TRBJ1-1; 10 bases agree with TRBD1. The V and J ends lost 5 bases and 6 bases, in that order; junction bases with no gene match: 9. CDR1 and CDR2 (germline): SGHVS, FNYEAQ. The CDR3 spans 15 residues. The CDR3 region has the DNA TGTGCCAGCAGCCAGCTCCGGGACAGGGGCCCTGAAGCTTTCTTT. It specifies CASSQLRDRGPEAFF. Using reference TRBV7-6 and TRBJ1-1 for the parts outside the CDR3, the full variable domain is GAGVSQSPRYKVTKRGQDVALRCDPISGHVSLYWYRQALGQGPEFLTYFNYEAQQDKSGLPNDRFSAERPEGSISTLTIQRTEQRDSAMYRCASSQLRDRGPEAFFGQGTRLTVV.

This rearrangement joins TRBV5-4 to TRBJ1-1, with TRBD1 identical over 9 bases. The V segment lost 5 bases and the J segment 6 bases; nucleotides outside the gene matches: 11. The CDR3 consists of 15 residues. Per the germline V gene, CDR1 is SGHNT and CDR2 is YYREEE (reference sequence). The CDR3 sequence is CASRNREQGAAEAFF. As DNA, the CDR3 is TGTGCCAGCAGAAATCGGGAACAGGGGGCCGCTGAAGCTTTCTTT.

CDR3 sequence: CASSQGARETQYF. The CDR3 nucleotides read TGTGCCAGCAGCCAGGGGGCCAGGGAGACCCAGTACTTC. V gene TRBV14 combines with J gene TRBJ2-5; possibly TRBD1 for D (6 bases). Trimming took 3 bases from V and 5 from J, leaving 10 bases between them. The CDR3 totals 13 residues. Germline CDR1 and CDR2: SGHDN and FVKESK.

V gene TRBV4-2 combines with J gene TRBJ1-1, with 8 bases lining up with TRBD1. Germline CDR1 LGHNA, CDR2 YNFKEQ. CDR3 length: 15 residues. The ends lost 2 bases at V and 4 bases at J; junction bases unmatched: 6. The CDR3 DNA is TGTGCCAGCAGCCAAACCGGGACAGGCCTCACTGAAGCTTTCTTT. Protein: CASSQTGTGLTEAFF.

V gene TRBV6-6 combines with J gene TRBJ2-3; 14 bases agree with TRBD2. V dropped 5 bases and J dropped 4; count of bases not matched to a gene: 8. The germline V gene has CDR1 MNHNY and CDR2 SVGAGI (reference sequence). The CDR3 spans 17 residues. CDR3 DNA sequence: TGTGCCAGCAGTCGGCGGACTAGCGGGGGGTCCGCAGATACGCAGTATTTT. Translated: CASSRRTSGGSADTQYF.

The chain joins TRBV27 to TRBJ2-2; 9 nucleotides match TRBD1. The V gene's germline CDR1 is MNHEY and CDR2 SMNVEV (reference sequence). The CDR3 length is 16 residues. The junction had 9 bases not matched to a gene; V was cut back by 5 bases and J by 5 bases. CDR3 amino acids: CASSKQGAVRTGELFF. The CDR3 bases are TGTGCCAGCAGTAAACAGGGGGCAGTAAGGACCGGGGAGCTGTTTTTT.

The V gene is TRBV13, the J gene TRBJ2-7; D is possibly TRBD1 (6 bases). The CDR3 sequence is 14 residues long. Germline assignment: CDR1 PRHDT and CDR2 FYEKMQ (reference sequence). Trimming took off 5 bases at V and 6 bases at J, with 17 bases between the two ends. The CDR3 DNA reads TGTGCCAGCAGCCTCGGGACATCGGGCGGCGAGCAGTACTTC. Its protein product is CASSLGTSGGEQYF.

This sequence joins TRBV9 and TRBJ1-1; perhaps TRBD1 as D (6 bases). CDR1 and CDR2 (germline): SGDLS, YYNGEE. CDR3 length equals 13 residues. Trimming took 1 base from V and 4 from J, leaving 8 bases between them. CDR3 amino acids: CASSVIGGTEAFF. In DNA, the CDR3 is TGTGCCAGCAGCGTAATAGGGGGCACTGAAGCTTTCTTT.

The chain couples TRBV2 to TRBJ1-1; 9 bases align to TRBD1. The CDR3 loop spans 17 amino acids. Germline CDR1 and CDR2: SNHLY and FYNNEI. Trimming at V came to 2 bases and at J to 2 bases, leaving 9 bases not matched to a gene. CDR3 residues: CASSEWGTGGGNTEAFF. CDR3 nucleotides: TGTGCCAGCAGTGAATGGGGAACAGGGGGCGGAAACACTGAAGCTTTCTTT.